Shown below are 3 T cell receptor beta chains from a single sample sequenced in a study of blood T cell repertoires in COVID-19. Data came from immunoSEQ multiplex PCR; TCRdb stores just in-frame clones and leaves some out. The sample records a few hundred thousand clones, about 86% being singletons. The sequencing input was peripheral blood. The receptor source for this set is a woman aged 45-65 years with COVID-19, enrolled during active disease.

This chain joins TRBV21-1 and TRBJ2-7; the tabulated D call, TRBD1, remains unverified against the DNA. TRBV21-1 is termed a pseudogene. This CDR3 is built from 14 residues. The CDR3 loop is CASSIRQASDEQYV. The CDR3 nucleotides are TGTGCCAGCAGCATCCGACAGGCTTCCGACGAGCAGTACGTC.

The chain is built from TRBV12-3 or TRBV12-4 and TRBJ1-1; 7 nucleotides match TRBD1. This CDR3 spans 13 amino acids. V was clipped by 5 bases and J by 4 bases; unmatched bases: 4. The CDR3 DNA reads as TGTGCCAGCAGTGCGACAGGGCCCACTGAAGCTTTCTTT. Translating it yields CASSATGPTEAFF.

The chain carries TRBV7-2 and TRBJ1-4, with D tentatively TRBD1 (6 bases). CDR3 length: 14 residues. Germline V lookup: CDR1 SGHTA, CDR2 FQGNSA. V lost 2 bases and J lost 3, with 7 bases in between. The chain's CDR3 is CASSLQGSNEKLFF. CDR3 sequence (DNA): TGTGCCAGCAGCTTACAGGGGTCTAATGAAAAACTGTTTTTT.